The 5 T cell receptor beta chains in this list originate from one sample, sequenced in a study of shared clonotypes between healthy human individuals (dated by TCRdb to 2018 to 2021). Receptor amplification or capture employed the immunoSEQ multiplex PCR assay. What TCRdb holds here is the immuneACCESS table cut down to in-frame rearrangements. Part of the clones is not present; checked against another copy, under half of the missing clones reflect an unresolved V gene, and the others are unexplained. The sample table contains under 1,100,000 clones; only one count was recorded for around 76% of them. Of the sample, approximately 1.5% is held by the ten largest clones. Specimen: memory CD4+ T cells sorted from blood. The sample's cell subset or site label, in plain terms: CD45RA-negative fraction. The receptors originated from a man aged 18 to 35 in good health.

The V and J genes are TRBV5-1 and TRBJ1-4, with no clear D. The CDR3 has 14 amino acids. Germline-derived CDR1 and CDR2 are SGHRS and YFSETQ. Trimming pared 4 bases from V and 5 bases from J, leaving 12 bases between. This chain's CDR3 is CASSDGRLNEKLFF. CDR3 coding DNA: TGCGCCAGCAGCGATGGCAGATTAAATGAAAAACTGTTTTTT.

A word on this clone: One base away lies a much larger clone, so this may be a sequencing read error. The same CDR3 arises from other DNA sequences in this sample as well. The rearrangement uses TRBV5-4 and TRBJ1-5; D unresolved. Trimming stripped 0 bases from V and 0 bases from J, with 1 base between. The length of the CDR3 is 13 residues. Germline lookup yields CDR1 SGHNT and CDR2 YYREEE (reference sequence). CDR3 region: CASSLDSNQPQHF. The CDR3 DNA reads TGTGCCAGCAGCTTGGATAGCAATCAGCCCCAGCATTTT. Based on the CDR3 plus reference TRBV5-4 and TRBJ1-5, the full variable domain is ETGVTQSPTHLIKTRGQQVTLRCSSQSGHNTVSWYQQALGQGPQFIFQYYREEENGRGNFPPRFSGLQFPNYSSELNVNALELDDSALYLCASSLDSNQPQHFGDGTRLSIL.

As for this clone: Other DNA sequences in the same sample also yield this CDR3. The chain carries TRBV5-1 and TRBJ2-1; TRBD1 is a possible D gene (6 bases). The CDR3 extends over 14 amino acids. Germline CDR1 and CDR2: SGHRS and YFSETQ. V was shortened by 2 bases and J by 0 bases, with 6 bases between the two germline ends. In DNA, the CDR3 is TGCGCCAGCAGCTTACAGGGCTCCTACAATGAGCAGTTCTTC. It yields the protein CASSLQGSYNEQFF. The entire variable domain, with the rest obtained from reference TRBV5-1 and TRBJ2-1, is as follows: KAGVTQTPRYLIKTRGQQVTLSCSPISGHRSVSWYQQTPGQGLQFLFEYFSETQRNKGNFPGRFSGRQFSNSRSEMNVSTLELGDSALYLCASSLQGSYNEQFFGPGTRLTVL.

The chain couples TRBV7-8 to TRBJ1-1; D is ambiguous. Per germline, CDR1 SGHVS and CDR2 FQNEAQ. Trimming cost V 5 bases and J 1 base, with 11 bases left between them. CDR3 length: 14 residues. Here the CDR3 DNA reads TGTGCCAGCAGCCCCCACCTGGGGAACACTGAAGCTTTCTTT. The encoded protein is CASSPHLGNTEAFF.

The chain couples TRBV21-1 to TRBJ2-3; the tabulated D call, TRBD2, remains unverified against the DNA. TRBV21-1 is a listed pseudogene. The CDR3 sequence is 20 residues long. The DNA for the CDR3 is TGTGCCAGCAGCTCCACCGGTGGTAGCGGGGGGTCCCGATGCACAGATACGCAGTATTTT. It encodes CASSSTGGSGGSRCTDTQYF.